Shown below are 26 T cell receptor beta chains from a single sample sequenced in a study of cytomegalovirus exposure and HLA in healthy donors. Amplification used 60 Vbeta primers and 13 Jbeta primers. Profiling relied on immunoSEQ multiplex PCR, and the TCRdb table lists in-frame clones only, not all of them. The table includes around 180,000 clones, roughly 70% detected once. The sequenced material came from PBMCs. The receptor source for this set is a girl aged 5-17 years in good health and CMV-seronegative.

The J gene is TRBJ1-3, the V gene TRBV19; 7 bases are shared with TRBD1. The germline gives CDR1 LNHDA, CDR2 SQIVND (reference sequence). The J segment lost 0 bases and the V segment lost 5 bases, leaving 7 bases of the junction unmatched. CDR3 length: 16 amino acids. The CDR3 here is CASSRLGQASGNTIYF. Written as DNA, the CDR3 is TGTGCCAGTAGTCGATTAGGACAGGCCTCTGGAAACACCATATATTTT.

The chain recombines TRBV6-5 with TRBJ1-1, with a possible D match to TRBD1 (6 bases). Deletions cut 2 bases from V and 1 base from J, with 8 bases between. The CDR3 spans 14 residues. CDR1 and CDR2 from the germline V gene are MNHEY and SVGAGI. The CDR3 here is CASSYRDTNTEAFF. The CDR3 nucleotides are TGTGCCAGCAGTTACAGGGACACGAACACTGAAGCTTTCTTT.

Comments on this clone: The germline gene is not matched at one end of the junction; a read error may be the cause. CDR3 bases: TGTGCCAGCAGCTTCACCGAGGCGTCTGGAGACACCATATATTTT. Amino acid sequence: CASSFTEASGDTIYF. The chain is built from TRBV7-2 and TRBJ1-3; D ambiguous. Germline values: CDR1 SGHTA, CDR2 FQGNSA. The CDR3 extends over 15 amino acids.

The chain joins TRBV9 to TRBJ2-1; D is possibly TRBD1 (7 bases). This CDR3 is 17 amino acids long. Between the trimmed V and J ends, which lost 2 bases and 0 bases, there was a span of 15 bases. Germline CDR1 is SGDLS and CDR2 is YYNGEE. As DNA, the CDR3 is TGTGCCAGCAGCGTGAGAAGACAGGGAGGCTCCTACAATGAGCAGTTCTTC. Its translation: CASSVRRQGGSYNEQFF.

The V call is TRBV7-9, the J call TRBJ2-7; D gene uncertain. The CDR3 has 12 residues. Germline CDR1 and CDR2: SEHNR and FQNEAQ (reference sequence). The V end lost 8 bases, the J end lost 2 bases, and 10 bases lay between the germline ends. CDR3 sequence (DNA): TGTGCCAGCGCCCTAGGTACCTACGAGCAGTACTTC. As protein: CASALGTYEQYF.

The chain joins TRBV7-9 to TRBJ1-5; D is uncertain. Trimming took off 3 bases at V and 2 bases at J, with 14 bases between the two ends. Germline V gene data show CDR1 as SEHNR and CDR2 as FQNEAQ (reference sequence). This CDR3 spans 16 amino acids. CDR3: CASSFLHGDGNQPQHF. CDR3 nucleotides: TGTGCCAGCAGCTTTTTACACGGAGATGGCAATCAGCCCCAGCATTTT.

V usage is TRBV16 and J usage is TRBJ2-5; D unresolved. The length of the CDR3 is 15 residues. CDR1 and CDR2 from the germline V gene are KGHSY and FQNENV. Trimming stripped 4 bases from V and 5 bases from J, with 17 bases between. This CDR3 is CASSLQGWSGETQYF. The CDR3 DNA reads TGTGCCAGCAGCCTTCAAGGTTGGAGTGGGGAGACCCAGTACTTC.

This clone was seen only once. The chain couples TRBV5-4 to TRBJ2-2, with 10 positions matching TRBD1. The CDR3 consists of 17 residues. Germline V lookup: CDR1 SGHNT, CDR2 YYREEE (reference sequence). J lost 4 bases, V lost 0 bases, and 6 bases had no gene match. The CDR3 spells CASSLVGTGVGTGELFF. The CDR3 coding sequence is TGTGCCAGCAGCTTGGTTGGGACAGGGGTCGGCACCGGGGAGCTGTTTTTT.

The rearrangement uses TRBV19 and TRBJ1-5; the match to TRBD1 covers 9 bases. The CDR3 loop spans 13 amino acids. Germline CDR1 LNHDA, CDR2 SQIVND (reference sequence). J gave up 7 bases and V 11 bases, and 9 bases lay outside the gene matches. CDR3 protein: CAGQQGANQPQHF. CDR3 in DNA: TGTGCCGGCCAACAGGGGGCCAACCAGCCCCAGCATTTT.

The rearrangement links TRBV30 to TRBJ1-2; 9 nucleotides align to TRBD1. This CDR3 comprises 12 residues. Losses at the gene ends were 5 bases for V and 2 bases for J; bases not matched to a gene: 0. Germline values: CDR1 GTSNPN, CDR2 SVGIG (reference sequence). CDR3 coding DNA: TGTGCCTGGGGGACAGGGAACTATGGCTACACCTTC. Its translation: CAWGTGNYGYTF.

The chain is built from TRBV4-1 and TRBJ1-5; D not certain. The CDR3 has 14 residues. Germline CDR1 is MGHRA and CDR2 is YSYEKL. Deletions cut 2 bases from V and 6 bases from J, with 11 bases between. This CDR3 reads CASSQPTVSQPQHF. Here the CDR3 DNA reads TGCGCCAGCAGCCAACCCACAGTGAGTCAGCCCCAGCATTTT.

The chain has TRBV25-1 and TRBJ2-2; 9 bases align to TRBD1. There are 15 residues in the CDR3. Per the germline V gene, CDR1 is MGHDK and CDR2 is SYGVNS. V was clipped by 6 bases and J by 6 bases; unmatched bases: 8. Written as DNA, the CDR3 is TGTGCCAGCAGGGGGAGGACAGGGGCGTCCGGGGAGCTGTTTTTT. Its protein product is CASRGRTGASGELFF.

CDR3 region: CASRRTSGGGYEQYF. DNA for the CDR3: TGTGCCAGCAGGCGGACTAGCGGGGGGGGTTACGAGCAGTACTTC. V is TRBV2 and J is TRBJ2-7; 15 bases fit TRBD2. V gave up 6 bases and J gave up 4 bases; unmatched junction bases: 4. The germline V gene encodes CDR1 SNHLY and CDR2 FYNNEI. The CDR3 is 15 residues long.

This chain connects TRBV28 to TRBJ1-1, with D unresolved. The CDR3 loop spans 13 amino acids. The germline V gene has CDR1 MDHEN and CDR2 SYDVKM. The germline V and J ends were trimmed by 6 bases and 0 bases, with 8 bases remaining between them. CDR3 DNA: TGTGCCAGCAGACTAGACATGAACACTGAAGCTTTCTTT. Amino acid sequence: CASRLDMNTEAFF.

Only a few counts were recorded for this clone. CDR3 nucleotide sequence: TGTGCCAGCAGCGCCCGGCGGGGACCTAGCACAGATACGCAGTATTTT. Translating gives CASSARRGPSTDTQYF. The V call is TRBV7-9, the J call TRBJ2-3, with D possibly being TRBD2 (6 bases). V was pared by 5 bases and J by 0 bases, with 15 bases between. Germline CDR1 reads SEHNR; CDR2 reads FQNEAQ (reference sequence). The CDR3 spans 16 residues.

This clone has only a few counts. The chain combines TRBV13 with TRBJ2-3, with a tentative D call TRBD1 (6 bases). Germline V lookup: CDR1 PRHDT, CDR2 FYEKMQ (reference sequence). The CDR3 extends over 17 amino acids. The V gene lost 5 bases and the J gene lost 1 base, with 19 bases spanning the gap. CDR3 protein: CASSPRSRGRGTDTQYF. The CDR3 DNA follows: TGTGCCAGCAGCCCTCGGTCCAGGGGCAGAGGCACAGATACGCAGTATTTT.

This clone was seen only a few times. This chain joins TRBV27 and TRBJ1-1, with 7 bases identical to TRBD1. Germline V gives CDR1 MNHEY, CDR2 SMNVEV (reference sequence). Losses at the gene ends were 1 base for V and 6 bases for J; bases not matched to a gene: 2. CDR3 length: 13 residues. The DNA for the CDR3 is TGTGCCAGCAGTTTATACCAGGGGGCTGAAGCTTTCTTT. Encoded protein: CASSLYQGAEAFF.

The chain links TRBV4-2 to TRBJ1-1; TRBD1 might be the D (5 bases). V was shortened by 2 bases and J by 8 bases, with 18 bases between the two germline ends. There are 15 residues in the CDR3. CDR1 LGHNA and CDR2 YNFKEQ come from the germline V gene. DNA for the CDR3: TGTGCCAGCAGCCAAACCCCCAAGGGGTTCCTCGAAGCTTTCTTT. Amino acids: CASSQTPKGFLEAFF.

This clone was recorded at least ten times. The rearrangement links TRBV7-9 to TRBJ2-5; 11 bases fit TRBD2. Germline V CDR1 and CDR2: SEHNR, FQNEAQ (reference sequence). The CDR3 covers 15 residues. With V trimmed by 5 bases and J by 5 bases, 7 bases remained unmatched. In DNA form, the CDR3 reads TGTGCCAGCAGCCCCTTAGCGGGGGGGCTTGAGACCCAGTACTTC. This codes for CASSPLAGGLETQYF.

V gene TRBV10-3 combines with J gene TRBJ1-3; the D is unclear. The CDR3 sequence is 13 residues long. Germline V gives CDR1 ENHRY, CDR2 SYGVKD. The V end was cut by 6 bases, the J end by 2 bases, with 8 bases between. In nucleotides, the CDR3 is TGTGCCATCAGCGGGGTAGCTGGAAACACCATATATTTT. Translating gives CAISGVAGNTIYF.

CDR3 protein: CASSITGDGYTF. CDR3 DNA: TGTGCCAGCAGCATTACAGGGGATGGCTACACCTTC. This chain joins TRBV9 and TRBJ1-2, with 7 bases that match TRBD1. The germline V gene has CDR1 SGDLS and CDR2 YYNGEE. V was clipped by 4 bases and J by 6 bases; unmatched bases: 3. The CDR3 runs 12 residues.

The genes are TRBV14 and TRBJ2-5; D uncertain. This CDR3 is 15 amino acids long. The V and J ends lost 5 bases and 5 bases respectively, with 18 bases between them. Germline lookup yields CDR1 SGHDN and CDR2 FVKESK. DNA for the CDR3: TGTGCCAGCAGCTCTTCCGGGTTTGGGTCGGAGACCCAGTACTTC. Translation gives CASSSSGFGSETQYF. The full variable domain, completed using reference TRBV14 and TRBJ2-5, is EAGVTQFPSHSVIEKGQTVTLRCDPISGHDNLYWYRRVMGKEIKFLLHFVKESKQDESGMPNNRFLAERTGGTYSTLKVQPAELEDSGVYFCASSSSGFGSETQYFGPGTRLLVL.

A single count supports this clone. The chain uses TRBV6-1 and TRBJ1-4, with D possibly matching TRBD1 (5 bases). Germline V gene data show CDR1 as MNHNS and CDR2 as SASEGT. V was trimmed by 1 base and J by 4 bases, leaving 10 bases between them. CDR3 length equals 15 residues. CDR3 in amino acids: CASSEGGSFNEKLFF. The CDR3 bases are TGTGCCAGCAGTGAAGGGGGCAGTTTTAATGAAAAACTGTTTTTT.

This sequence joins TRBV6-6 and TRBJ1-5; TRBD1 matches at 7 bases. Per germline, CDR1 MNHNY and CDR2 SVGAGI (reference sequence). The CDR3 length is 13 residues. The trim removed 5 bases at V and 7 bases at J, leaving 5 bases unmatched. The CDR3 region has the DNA TGTGCCAGCAGTGAGGGACAGAGGCAGCCCCAGCATTTT. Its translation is CASSEGQRQPQHF.

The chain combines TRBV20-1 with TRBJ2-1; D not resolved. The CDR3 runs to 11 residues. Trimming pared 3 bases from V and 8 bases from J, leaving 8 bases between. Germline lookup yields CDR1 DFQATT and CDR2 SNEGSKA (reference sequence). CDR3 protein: CSASNIHEQFF. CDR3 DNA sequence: TGCAGTGCTAGCAACATCCATGAGCAGTTCTTC.

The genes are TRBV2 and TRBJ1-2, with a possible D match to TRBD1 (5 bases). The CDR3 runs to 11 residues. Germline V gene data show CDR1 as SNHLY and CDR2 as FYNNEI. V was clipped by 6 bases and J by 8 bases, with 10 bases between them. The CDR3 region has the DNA TGTGCCAGCAGAGGGGCTAGGGGCTACACCTTC. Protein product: CASRGARGYTF.